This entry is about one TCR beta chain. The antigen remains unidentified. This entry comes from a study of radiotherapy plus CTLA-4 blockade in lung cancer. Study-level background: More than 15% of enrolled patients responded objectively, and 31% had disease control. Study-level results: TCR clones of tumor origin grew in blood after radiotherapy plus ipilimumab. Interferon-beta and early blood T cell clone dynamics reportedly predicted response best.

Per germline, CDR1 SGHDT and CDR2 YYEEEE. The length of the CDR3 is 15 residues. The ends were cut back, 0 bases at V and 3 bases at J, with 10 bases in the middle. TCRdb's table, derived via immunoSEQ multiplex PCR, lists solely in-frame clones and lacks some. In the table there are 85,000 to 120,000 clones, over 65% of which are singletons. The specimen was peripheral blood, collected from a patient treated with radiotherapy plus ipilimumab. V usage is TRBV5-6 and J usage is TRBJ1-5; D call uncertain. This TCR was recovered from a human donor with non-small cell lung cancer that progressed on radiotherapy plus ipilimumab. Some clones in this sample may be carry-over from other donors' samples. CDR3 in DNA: TGTGCCAGCAGCTTGGGGGCCACTTTCAATCAGCCCCAGCATTTT. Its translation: CASSLGATFNQPQHF.